This TCR beta chain came from a study of blood T cell repertoires in COVID-19. Study overall: COVID-19 samples from acute and convalescent phases originated in the United States, Italy and Spain. From T cells, B-cell-depleted T cells, or PBMCs came the material, which was cDNA or gDNA.

Profiled with immunoSEQ multiplex PCR; TCRdb holds only in-frame clones, not every one. Of under 130,000 clones in the sample, roughly 79% were seen once. Losses at the gene ends were 0 bases for V and 4 bases for J; bases not matched to a gene: 13. This CDR3 comprises 18 residues. Germline CDR1 reads SGHRS; CDR2 reads YFSETQ. The rearrangement links TRBV5-1 to TRBJ2-7; 10 bases fit TRBD1. The origin of this receptor is a man aged 80 or over with acute or convalescent COVID-19. Material: peripheral blood. The CDR3 reads CASSLEAPRQGATYEQYF. The DNA for the CDR3 is TGCGCCAGCAGCTTGGAGGCACCCAGACAGGGGGCTACGTACGAGCAGTACTTC.